The T cell receptor beta chain described here comes from a study of T cell clones after liver transplantation. Study-wide context: Three of eight recipients were HCV-positive; others had non-autoimmune, non-viral indications. Study results and limitations: A significant post-transplant drop in circulating graft-donor-reactive CD4 TCRbeta sequences occurred in most of the 8 subjects.

As regards this clone: Its antigen is still unknown.

The germline V gene encodes CDR1 SGHRS and CDR2 YFSETQ. Trimming removed 1 base from V and 5 bases from J; junction bases left unmatched: 11. CDR3 length: 17 amino acids. Measured with immunoSEQ multiplex PCR; TCRdb has only the in-frame clones, and not every one. There are around 43,000 clones in the sample; 85% to 90% occur only once, and roughly 2.7% lies in the top ten. This chain joins TRBV5-1 and TRBJ2-5; 10 nucleotides agree with TRBD2. This clonotype originated in a human patient who received a liver transplant. Some of these T cells may belong to the graft donor. Sequenced here: CD4+ T cells from blood, sampled 24 months after liver transplant. CDR3 residues: CASSLSPSGRKSETQYF. The CDR3 nucleotides are TGCGCCAGCAGCTTGTCTCCTAGCGGGAGAAAGTCGGAGACCCAGTACTTC.